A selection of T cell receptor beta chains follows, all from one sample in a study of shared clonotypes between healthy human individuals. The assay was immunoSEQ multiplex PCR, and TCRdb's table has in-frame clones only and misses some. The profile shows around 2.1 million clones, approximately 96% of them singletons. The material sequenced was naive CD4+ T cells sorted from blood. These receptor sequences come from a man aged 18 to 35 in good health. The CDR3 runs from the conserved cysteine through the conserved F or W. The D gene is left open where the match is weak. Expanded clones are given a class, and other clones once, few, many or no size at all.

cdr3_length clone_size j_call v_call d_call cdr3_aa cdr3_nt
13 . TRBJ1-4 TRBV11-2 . CASSLWLNEKLFF TGTGCCAGCAGCTTATGGTTAAATGAAAAACTGTTTTTT
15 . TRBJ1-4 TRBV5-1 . CASSLGDTANEKLFF TGCGCCAGCAGCTTGGGGGACACAGCTAATGAAAAACTGTTTTTT
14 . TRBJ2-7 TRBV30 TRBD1 CAWSLGTGAGEQYF TGTGCCTGGAGCCTTGGGACAGGGGCGGGCGAGCAGTACTTC
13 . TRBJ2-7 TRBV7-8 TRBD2 CATEERGTYEQYF TGTGCCACCGAGGAGCGGGGAACCTACGAGCAGTACTTC
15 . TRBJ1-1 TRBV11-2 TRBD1 CASSRGTVGNTEAFF TGTGCCAGCAGCAGGGGGACAGTGGGGAACACTGAAGCTTTCTTT
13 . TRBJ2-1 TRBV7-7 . CASSLEGNNEQFF TGTGCTAGCAGCTTGGAGGGGAACAATGAGCAGTTCTTC
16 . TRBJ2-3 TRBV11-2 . CASSLGRAVVADTQYF TGTGCCAGCAGCTTAGGGCGGGCGGTGGTGGCAGATACGCAGTATTTT
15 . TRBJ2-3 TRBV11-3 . CASSLGGLAADTQYF TGTGCCAGCAGCTTAGGGGGATTAGCGGCAGATACGCAGTATTTT
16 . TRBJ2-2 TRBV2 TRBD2 CAGTRTGTRGTGELFF TGTGCCGGGACAAGGACCGGGACTAGGGGAACCGGGGAGCTGTTTTTT
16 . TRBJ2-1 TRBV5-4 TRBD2 CASSSTSGRSSNEQFF TGTGCCAGCAGCTCGACTAGCGGGAGATCGAGCAATGAGCAGTTCTTC
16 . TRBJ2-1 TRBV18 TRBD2 CASSAGLAGVYNEQFF TGTGCCAGCTCAGCCGGACTAGCGGGAGTCTACAATGAGCAGTTCTTC
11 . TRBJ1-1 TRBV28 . CASSRTGEAFF TGTGCCAGCAGTAGGACGGGTGAAGCTTTCTTT
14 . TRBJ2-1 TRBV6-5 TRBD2 CASSYNGGESEQFF TGTGCCAGCAGCTACAACGGGGGGGAAAGTGAGCAGTTCTTC
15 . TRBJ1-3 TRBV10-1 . CASSGFGSSGNTIYF TGCGCCAGCAGTGGATTTGGGAGCTCTGGAAACACCATATATTTT
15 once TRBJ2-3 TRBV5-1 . CASSLGGASTDTQYF TGCGCCAGCAGCTTGGGAGGAGCTAGCACAGATACGCAGTATTTT
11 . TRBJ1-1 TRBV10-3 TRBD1 CAISETGGAFF TGTGCCATCAGTGAGACAGGGGGGGCTTTCTTT
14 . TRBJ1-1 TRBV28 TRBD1 CASSKDRRNTEAFF TGTGCCAGCAGTAAGGACAGGCGGAACACTGAAGCTTTCTTT
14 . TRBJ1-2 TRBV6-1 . CASSEGGRTSGYTF TGTGCCAGCAGTGAAGGTGGCAGGACTAGTGGCTACACCTTC
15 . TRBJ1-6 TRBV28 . CASSLGTVYNSPLHF TGTGCCAGCAGTTTAGGGACGGTGTATAATTCACCCCTCCACTTT
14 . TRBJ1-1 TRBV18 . CASSPNWGSTEAFF TGTGCCAGCTCACCAAACTGGGGGAGCACTGAAGCTTTCTTT
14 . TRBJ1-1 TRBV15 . CATSRDRVSTEAFF TGTGCCACCAGCAGAGATAGGGTAAGCACTGAAGCTTTCTTT
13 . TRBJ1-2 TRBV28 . CASSFPANYGYTF TGTGCCAGCAGTTTCCCAGCTAACTATGGCTACACCTTC
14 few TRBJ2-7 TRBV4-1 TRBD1 CASSQGGQGGEQYF TGCGCCAGCAGCCAGGGTGGACAGGGGGGCGAGCAGTACTTC
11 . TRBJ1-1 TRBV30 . CAWSVGPEAFF TGTGCCTGGAGTGTAGGGCCTGAAGCTTTCTTT
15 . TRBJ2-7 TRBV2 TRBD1 CASRRSPGQRDEQYF TGTGCCAGCCGTCGGAGTCCGGGACAGAGGGACGAGCAGTACTTC
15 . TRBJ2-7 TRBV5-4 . CASSLAETPGYEQYF TGTGCCAGCAGCTTGGCTGAGACCCCAGGTTACGAGCAGTACTTC
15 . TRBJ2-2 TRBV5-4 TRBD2 CASSLAGTNTGELFF TGTGCCAGCAGCCTAGCGGGGACCAACACCGGGGAGCTGTTTTTT
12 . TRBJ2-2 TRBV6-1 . CASRVGAGELFF TGTGCCTCCCGGGTAGGGGCCGGGGAGCTGTTTTTT
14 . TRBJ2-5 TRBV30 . CAWARGLTQETQYF TGTGCCTGGGCCCGTGGACTAACCCAAGAGACCCAGTACTTC
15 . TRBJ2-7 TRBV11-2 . CASSKSPQESYEQYF TGTGCCAGCAGCAAAAGCCCTCAAGAGTCCTACGAGCAGTACTTC
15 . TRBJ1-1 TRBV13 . CASKEVGRRNTEAFF TGTGCCAGCAAAGAGGTTGGGCGGAGGAACACTGAAGCTTTCTTT
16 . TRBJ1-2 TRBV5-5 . CASSLNPGAINYGYTF TGTGCCAGCAGCCTCAACCCAGGGGCGATTAACTATGGCTACACCTTC
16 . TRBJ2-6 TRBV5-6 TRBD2 CASSLRGGSGANVLTF TGTGCCAGCAGCCTGAGGGGAGGGTCTGGGGCCAACGTCCTGACTTTC
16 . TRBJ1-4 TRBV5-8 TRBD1 CASSFRQGAKDEKLFF TGTGCCAGCAGCTTCAGACAGGGGGCCAAGGATGAAAAACTGTTTTTT
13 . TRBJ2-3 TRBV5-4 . CASRQSASDTQYF TGTGCCAGCAGGCAGAGTGCCTCAGATACGCAGTATTTT
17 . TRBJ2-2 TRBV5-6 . CASSTLRWGSGTGELFF TGTGCCAGCAGCACACTTCGATGGGGCTCGGGCACCGGGGAGCTGTTTTTT
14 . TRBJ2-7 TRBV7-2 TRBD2 CASSWTSGGYEQYF TGTGCCAGCAGTTGGACTAGCGGGGGCTACGAGCAGTACTTC
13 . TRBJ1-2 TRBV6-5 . CASSNGVNYGYTF TGTGCCAGCAGTAACGGTGTTAACTATGGCTACACCTTC